The rows below give T cell receptor beta chains drawn from one sample of a study of T cells in Graves' hyperthyroidism and ophthalmopathy. TCRdb used MiXCR to reprocess the multiplex PCR reads, holding one entry per CDR3 protein. The sample has approximately 610,000 distinct CDR3 sequences; approximately 15% are singletons. Sequencing input: blood. The source of these receptors is a woman aged 40 to 55 with Graves' ophthalmopathy. CDR3s include the opening cysteine and the closing phenylalanine or tryptophan. D genes are given only for firm matches. Only some rows state a clone size, as once, few, many or a class for expanded clones.

j_gene | v_gene | abundance | d_gene | len | CDR3aa | CDR3nt
TRBJ1-5 | TRBV24-1 | - | - | 14 | CATSDSVYNQPQHF | TGTGCCACCAGTGATTCGGTCTACAATCAGCCCCAGCATTTT
TRBJ2-7 | TRBV5-1 | - | TRBD1 | 13 | CASSTGQGREQYF | TGCGCCAGCAGCACGGGACAGGGGAGGGAGCAGTACTTC
TRBJ1-2 | TRBV29-1 | many | - | 13 | CSVEEQGHYGYTF | TGCAGCGTTGAGGAACAGGGACACTATGGCTACACCTTC
TRBJ2-5 | TRBV15 | few | - | 13 | CATSSRGQETQYF | TGTGCCACCAGCAGCCGGGGCCAAGAGACCCAGTACTTC
TRBJ2-7 | TRBV12-3/TRBV12-4 | few | - | 13 | CASSLSTAYEQYF | TGTGCCAGCAGTTTATCTACCGCATACGAGCAGTACTTC
TRBJ2-1 | TRBV20-1 | many | TRBD2 | 15 | CSASLLAGPYNEQFF | TGCAGTGCTAGCCTACTAGCGGGACCCTACAATGAGCAGTTCTTC
TRBJ1-4 | TRBV7-9 | few | - | 13 | CASSLASGEKLFF | TGTGCCAGCAGCTTAGCGTCTGGGGAAAAACTGTTTTTT
TRBJ2-7 | TRBV6-1 | - | TRBD2 | 15 | CASSEGEGRTYEQYF | TGTGCCAGCAGTGAAGGGGAGGGAAGGACCTACGAGCAGTACTTC
TRBJ1-1 | TRBV12-3/TRBV12-4 | many | TRBD1 | 16 | CASSLGQGLGSTEAFF | TGTGCCAGCAGTTTAGGACAGGGTCTGGGGAGCACTGAAGCTTTCTTT
TRBJ2-7 | TRBV28 | many | TRBD2 | 14 | CASTVAGVSYEQYF | TGTGCCAGCACCGTAGCGGGAGTCTCCTACGAGCAGTACTTC
TRBJ2-7 | TRBV14 | - | - | 15 | CASSQFFARGLEQYF | TGTGCCAGCAGCCAATTTTTTGCCAGGGGCCTCGAGCAGTACTTC
TRBJ1-5 | TRBV20-1 | many | - | 12 | CSARDNNQPQHF | TGCAGTGCTAGAGACAACAATCAGCCCCAGCATTTT
TRBJ2-7 | TRBV6-5 | many | TRBD2 | 13 | CASSLGLAREQYF | TGTGCCAGCAGCCTTGGACTAGCGCGCGAGCAGTACTTC
TRBJ2-7 | TRBV20-1 | once | - | 15 | CSARDLVTDPYEQYF | TGCAGTGCTAGAGATCTTGTGACAGACCCCTACGAGCAGTACTTC
TRBJ2-7 | TRBV7-2 | many | - | 11 | CASSQMGEQYF | TGTGCCAGCAGCCAAATGGGGGAGCAGTACTTC
TRBJ1-5 | TRBV6-2/TRBV6-3 | many | - | 13 | CASSYVGNQPQHF | TGTGCCAGCAGTTATGTGGGCAATCAGCCCCAGCATTTT
TRBJ1-2 | TRBV28 | many | - | 12 | CASSPEVYGYTF | TGTGCCAGCAGTCCCGAAGTCTATGGCTACACCTTC
TRBJ2-3 | TRBV15 | - | - | 13 | CATSGRSTDTQYF | TGTGCCACCAGCGGACGCTCTACAGATACGCAGTATTTT
TRBJ1-1 | TRBV6-1 | many | - | 13 | CASNRHLNTEAFF | TGTGCCAGCAATAGACACTTAAACACTGAAGCTTTCTTT
TRBJ2-7 | TRBV15 | many | TRBD1 | 14 | CATSRAGGEIEQYF | TGTGCCACCAGCAGAGCAGGGGGCGAGATCGAGCAGTACTTC
TRBJ2-7 | TRBV12-3/TRBV12-4 | many | - | 13 | CASSLGTVDEQYF | TGTGCCAGCAGTTTGGGGACGGTCGACGAGCAGTACTTC
TRBJ1-1 | TRBV7-8 | many | - | 11 | CASSPPGRYAF | TGTGCCAGCAGCCCACCGGGACGCTACGCCTTT
TRBJ2-7 | TRBV7-2 | many | - | 15 | CASSRTGQGTYEQYF | TGTGCCAGCAGCCGGACGGGGCAGGGGACCTACGAGCAGTACTTC
TRBJ1-1 | TRBV29-1 | many | - | 13 | CSVDKGMSTEAFF | TGCAGCGTTGATAAGGGGATGAGCACTGAAGCTTTCTTT
TRBJ2-5 | TRBV6-2/TRBV6-3 | many | - | 15 | CASRRPDPTQETQYF | TGTGCCAGCCGTCGACCGGACCCTACCCAAGAGACCCAGTACTTC
TRBJ1-2 | TRBV2 | - | TRBD1 | 14 | CASSGDRVNYGYTF | TGTGCCAGCAGTGGTGACAGGGTTAACTATGGCTACACCTTC
TRBJ1-1 | TRBV27 | many | - | 15 | CACSLSRVRRTEAFF | TGTGCCTGCAGTTTGTCCAGGGTTAGAAGAACTGAAGCTTTCTTT
TRBJ1-2 | TRBV10-3 | - | TRBD1 | 16 | CAISDQQGALSYGYTF | TGTGCCATCAGTGACCAACAGGGGGCGCTTAGCTATGGCTACACCTTC
TRBJ2-7 | TRBV11-2 | few | - | 15 | CASSLAQASSYEQYF | TGTGCCAGCAGCTTAGCCCAGGCGAGCTCCTACGAGCAGTACTTC
TRBJ2-7 | TRBV28 | - | - | 13 | CASSVVQLYEQYF | TGTGCCAGCAGTGTGGTACAGCTCTACGAGCAGTACTTC
TRBJ2-2 | TRBV7-2 | many | - | 13 | CASSLAGHGELFF | TGTGCCAGCAGCTTAGCGGGTCACGGGGAGCTGTTTTTT
TRBJ2-7 | TRBV11-2 | - | - | 18 | CASSLDLRSGEKVYEQYF | TGTGCCAGCAGCTTAGATTTAAGATCGGGGGAGAAGGTCTACGAGCAGTACTTC
TRBJ1-2 | TRBV7-2 | - | TRBD1 | 21 | CASSFGGGAVETGPLNYGYTF | TGTGCCAGCAGCTTTGGAGGGGGGGCTGTCGAGACAGGGCCTCTAAACTATGGCTACACCTTC
TRBJ2-4 | TRBV4-3 | many | - | 18 | CASSLPAGPPLAKNIQYF | TGCGCCAGCAGCCTGCCGGCGGGTCCGCCACTAGCCAAAAACATTCAGTACTTC
TRBJ2-4 | TRBV20-1 | many | TRBD2 | 22 | CSARPRDGKGLAGGWTKNIQYF | TGCAGTGCTAGACCCCGGGACGGCAAAGGACTAGCGGGAGGGTGGACCAAAAACATTCAGTACTTC
TRBJ1-5 | TRBV27 | many | - | 16 | CASSPRMLDSNQPQHF | TGTGCCAGCAGTCCTCGTATGCTGGATTCTAATCAGCCCCAGCATTTT
TRBJ2-7 | TRBV12-3/TRBV12-4 | many | TRBD2 | 15 | CASSLAASGRGEQYF | TGTGCCAGCAGTTTAGCGGCTAGCGGGAGGGGCGAGCAGTACTTC
TRBJ1-3 | TRBV15 | many | - | 16 | CATSRVRVSSGNTIYF | TGTGCCACCAGCAGAGTTAGGGTCTCCTCTGGAAACACCATATATTTT
TRBJ1-1 | TRBV12-3/TRBV12-4 | many | - | 16 | CASSYSSGTVNTEAFF | TGTGCCAGCAGTTACTCGTCCGGGACTGTGAACACTGAAGCTTTCTTT
TRBJ2-7 | TRBV11-2 | many | - | 16 | CASSPWFVGGSYEQYF | TGTGCCAGCAGCCCCTGGTTTGTGGGAGGCTCCTACGAGCAGTACTTC
TRBJ2-7 | TRBV12-3/TRBV12-4 | many | TRBD2 | 14 | CASSTGGVLYEQYF | TGTGCCAGCAGCACGGGAGGAGTTCTTTACGAGCAGTACTTC
TRBJ2-7 | TRBV28 | many | - | 12 | CATLGAAYEQYF | TGTGCCACCCTTGGCGCCGCCTACGAGCAGTACTTC
TRBJ2-2 | TRBV6-1 | many | - | 14 | CASTGPPNTGELFF | TGTGCCAGCACCGGACCCCCGAACACCGGGGAGCTGTTTTTT
TRBJ1-5 | TRBV12-3/TRBV12-4 | many | - | 13 | CASSFSGGQPQHF | TGTGCCAGCAGTTTCAGTGGAGGTCAGCCCCAGCATTTT
TRBJ2-5 | TRBV2 | many | - | 15 | CASKSPWAGAETQYF | TGTGCCAGCAAGAGTCCCTGGGCAGGGGCAGAGACCCAGTACTTC
TRBJ2-5 | TRBV4-1 | many | TRBD2 | 20 | CASSHQPGRLTSGKKETQYF | TGCGCCAGCAGCCACCAACCGGGGCGGTTAACTAGCGGGAAAAAAGAGACCCAGTACTTC
TRBJ1-5 | TRBV24-1 | many | - | 14 | CATSDTMSNQPQHF | TGTGCCACCAGTGACACCATGAGCAATCAGCCCCAGCATTTT
TRBJ2-7 | TRBV12-3/TRBV12-4 | many | - | 13 | CASRTLSSYEQYF | TGTGCCAGCAGGACACTAAGCTCCTACGAGCAGTACTTC
TRBJ2-7 | TRBV27 | - | TRBD2 | 13 | CASWTSGSYEQYF | TGTGCCAGTTGGACTAGCGGGAGCTACGAGCAGTACTTC
TRBJ2-7 | TRBV11-2 | many | TRBD2 | 16 | CASSGRGLAESYEQYF | TGTGCCAGCAGCGGCCGGGGACTAGCGGAATCCTACGAGCAGTACTTC
TRBJ2-2 | TRBV28 | once | TRBD1 | 15 | CASRRDRVTTGELFF | TGTGCCAGCAGACGGGACAGGGTTACGACCGGGGAGCTGTTTTTT
TRBJ2-2 | TRBV7-9 | many | - | 13 | CASKLGWTGELFF | TGTGCCAGCAAGCTTGGGTGGACCGGGGAGCTGTTTTTT